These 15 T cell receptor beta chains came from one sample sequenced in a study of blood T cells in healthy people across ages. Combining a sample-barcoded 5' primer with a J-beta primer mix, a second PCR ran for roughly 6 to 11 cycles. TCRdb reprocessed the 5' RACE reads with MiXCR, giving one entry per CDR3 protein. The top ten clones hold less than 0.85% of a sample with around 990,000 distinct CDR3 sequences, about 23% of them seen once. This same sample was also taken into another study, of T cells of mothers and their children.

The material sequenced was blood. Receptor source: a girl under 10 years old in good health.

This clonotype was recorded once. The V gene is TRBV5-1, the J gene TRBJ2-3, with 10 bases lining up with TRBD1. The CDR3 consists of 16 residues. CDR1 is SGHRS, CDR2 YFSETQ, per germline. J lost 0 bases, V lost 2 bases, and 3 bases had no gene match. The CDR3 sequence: CASSFGTGASTDTQYF. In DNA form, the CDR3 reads TGCGCCAGCAGCTTCGGGACAGGGGCGAGCACAGATACGCAGTATTTT.

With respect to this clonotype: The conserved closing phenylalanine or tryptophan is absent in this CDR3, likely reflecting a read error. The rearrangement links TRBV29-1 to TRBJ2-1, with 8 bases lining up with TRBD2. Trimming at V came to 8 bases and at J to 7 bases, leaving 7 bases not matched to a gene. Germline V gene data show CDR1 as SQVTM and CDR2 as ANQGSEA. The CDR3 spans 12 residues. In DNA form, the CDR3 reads TGCAGCCCTACCCCGGGGGGGAATGAGCAGTTCCTC. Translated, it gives CSPTPGGNEQFL.

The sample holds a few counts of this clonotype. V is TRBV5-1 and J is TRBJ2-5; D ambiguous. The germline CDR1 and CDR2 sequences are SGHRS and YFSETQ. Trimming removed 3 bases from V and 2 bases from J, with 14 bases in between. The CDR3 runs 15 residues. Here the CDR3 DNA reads TGCGCCAGCAGCTCCGGATCGGGTCTACAAGAGACCCAGTACTTC. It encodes CASSSGSGLQETQYF.

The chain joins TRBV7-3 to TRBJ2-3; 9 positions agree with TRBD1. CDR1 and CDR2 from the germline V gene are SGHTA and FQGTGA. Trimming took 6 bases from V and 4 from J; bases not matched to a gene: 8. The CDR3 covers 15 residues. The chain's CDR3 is CASRRGQGLADTQYF. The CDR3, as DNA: TGTGCCAGCAGGCGGGGACAGGGATTAGCAGATACGCAGTATTTT. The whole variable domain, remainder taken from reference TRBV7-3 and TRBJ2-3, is GAGVSQTPSNKVTEKGKYVELRCDPISGHTALYWYRQSLGQGPEFLIYFQGTGAADDSGLPNDRFFAVRPEGSVSTLKIQRTERGDSAVYLCASRRGQGLADTQYFGPGTRLTVL.

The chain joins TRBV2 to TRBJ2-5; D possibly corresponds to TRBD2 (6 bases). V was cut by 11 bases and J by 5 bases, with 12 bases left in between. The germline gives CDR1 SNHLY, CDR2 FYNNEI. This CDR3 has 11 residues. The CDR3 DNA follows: TGTGCCGCGCGGGGTATGGAGACCCAGTACTTC. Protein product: CAARGMETQYF.

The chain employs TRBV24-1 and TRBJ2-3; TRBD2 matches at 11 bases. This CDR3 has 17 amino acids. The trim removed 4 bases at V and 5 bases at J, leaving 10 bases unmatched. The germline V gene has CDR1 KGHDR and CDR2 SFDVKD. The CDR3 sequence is CATSDRLAGSWGDTQYF. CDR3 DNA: TGTGCCACCAGTGACAGACTAGCGGGATCATGGGGAGATACGCAGTATTTT.

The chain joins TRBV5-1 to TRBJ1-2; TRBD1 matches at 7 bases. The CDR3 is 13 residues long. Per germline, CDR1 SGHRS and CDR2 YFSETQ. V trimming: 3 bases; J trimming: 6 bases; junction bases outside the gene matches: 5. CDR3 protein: CASSSYRGDGYTF. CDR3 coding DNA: TGCGCCAGCAGCTCCTACAGGGGAGATGGCTACACCTTC. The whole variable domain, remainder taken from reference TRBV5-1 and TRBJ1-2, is KAGVTQTPRYLIKTRGQQVTLSCSPISGHRSVSWYQQTPGQGLQFLFEYFSETQRNKGNFPGRFSGRQFSNSRSEMNVSTLELGDSALYLCASSSYRGDGYTFGSGTRLTVV.

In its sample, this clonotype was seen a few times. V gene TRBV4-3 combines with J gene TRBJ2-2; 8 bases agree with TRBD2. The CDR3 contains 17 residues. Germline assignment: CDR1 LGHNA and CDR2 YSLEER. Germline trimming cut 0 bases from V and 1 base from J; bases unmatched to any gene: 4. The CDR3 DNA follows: TGCGCCAGCAGCCAAGATAGGCTAGCGGGGAACACCGGGGAGCTGTTTTTT. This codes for CASSQDRLAGNTGELFF.

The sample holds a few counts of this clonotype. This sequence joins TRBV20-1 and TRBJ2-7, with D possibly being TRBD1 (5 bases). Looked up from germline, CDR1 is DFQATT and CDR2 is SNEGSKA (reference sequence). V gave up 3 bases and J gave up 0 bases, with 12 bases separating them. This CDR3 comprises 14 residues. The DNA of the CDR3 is TGCAGTGCTAGGTGGGGCCAGAGCTCCTACGAGCAGTACTTC. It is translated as CSARWGQSSYEQYF.

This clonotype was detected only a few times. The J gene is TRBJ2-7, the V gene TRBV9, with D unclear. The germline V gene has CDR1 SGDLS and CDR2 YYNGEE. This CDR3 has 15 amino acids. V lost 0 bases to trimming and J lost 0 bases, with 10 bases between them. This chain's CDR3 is CASSVGSPSSYEQYF. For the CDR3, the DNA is TGTGCCAGCAGCGTAGGGAGTCCGAGCTCCTACGAGCAGTACTTC.

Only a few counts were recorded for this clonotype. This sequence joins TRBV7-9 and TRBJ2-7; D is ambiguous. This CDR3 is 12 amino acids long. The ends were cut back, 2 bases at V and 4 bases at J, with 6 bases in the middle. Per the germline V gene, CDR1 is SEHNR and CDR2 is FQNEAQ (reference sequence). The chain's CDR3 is CASSLSLYEQYF. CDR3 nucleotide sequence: TGTGCCAGCAGCTTATCCCTTTACGAGCAGTACTTC.

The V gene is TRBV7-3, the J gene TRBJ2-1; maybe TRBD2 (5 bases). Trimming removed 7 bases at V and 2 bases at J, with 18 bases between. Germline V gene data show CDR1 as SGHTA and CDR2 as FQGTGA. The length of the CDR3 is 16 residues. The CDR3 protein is CASTSALVSTYNEQFF. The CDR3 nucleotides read TGTGCCAGCACCTCCGCACTAGTCTCGACCTACAATGAGCAGTTCTTC.

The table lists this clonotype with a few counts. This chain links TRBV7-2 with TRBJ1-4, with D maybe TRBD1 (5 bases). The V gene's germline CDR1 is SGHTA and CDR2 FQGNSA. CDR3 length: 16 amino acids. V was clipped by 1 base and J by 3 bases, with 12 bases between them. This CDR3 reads CASSLEGVSSNEKLFF. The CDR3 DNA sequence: TGTGCCAGCAGCTTAGAAGGGGTCTCATCTAATGAAAAACTGTTTTTT.

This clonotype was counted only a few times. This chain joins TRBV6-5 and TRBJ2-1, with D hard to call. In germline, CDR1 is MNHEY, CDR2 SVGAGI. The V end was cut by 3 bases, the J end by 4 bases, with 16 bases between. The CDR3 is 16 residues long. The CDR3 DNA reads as TGTGCCAGCAGTTATCGGCTCTCCTCGGTTTACAATGAGCAGTTCTTC. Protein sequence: CASSYRLSSVYNEQFF.

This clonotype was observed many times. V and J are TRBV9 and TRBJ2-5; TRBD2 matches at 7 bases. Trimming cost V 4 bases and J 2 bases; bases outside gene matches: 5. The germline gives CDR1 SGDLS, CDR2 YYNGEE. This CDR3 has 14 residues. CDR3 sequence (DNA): TGTGCCAGCAGCCCTCGGGGGGATCAAGAGACCCAGTACTTC. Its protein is CASSPRGDQETQYF.